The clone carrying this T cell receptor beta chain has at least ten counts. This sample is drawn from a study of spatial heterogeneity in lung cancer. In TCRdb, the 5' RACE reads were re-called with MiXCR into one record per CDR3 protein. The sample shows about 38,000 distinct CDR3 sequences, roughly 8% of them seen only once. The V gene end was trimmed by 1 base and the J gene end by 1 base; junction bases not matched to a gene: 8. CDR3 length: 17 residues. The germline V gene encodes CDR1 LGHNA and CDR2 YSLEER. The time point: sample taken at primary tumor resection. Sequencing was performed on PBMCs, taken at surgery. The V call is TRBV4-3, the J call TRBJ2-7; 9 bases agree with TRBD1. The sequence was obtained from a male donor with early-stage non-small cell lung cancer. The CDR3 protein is CASSQVEPGQGSYEQYF. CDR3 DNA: TGCGCCAGCAGCCAAGTTGAACCGGGACAGGGATCCTACGAGCAGTACTTC.